A selection of T cell receptor beta chains follows, all from one sample in a study of T cell repertoires in cytomegalovirus infection. TCRdb re-analysed the reads in MiXCR, keeping a single row per CDR3 protein. Found here are about 260,000 distinct CDR3 sequences, roughly 9.1% of them singletons; the top ten hold about 15%. Material for sequencing was PBMCs. These receptors originate from a human donor in good health (CMV status not recorded). Some clones in this sample may be carry-over from other donors' samples. Each CDR3 is given with its conserved first and last residue.

TRBV20-1 CSARVPDRGLGGYTF
TRBV28 CASSLSRRGTGNSPLHF
TRBV19 CASSHAKNIQYF
TRBV20-1 CSARKGLSYNSPLHF
TRBV20-1 CSAEPFRGAKNNEQFF
TRBV7-2 CASGYRRGQNTGELFF
TRBV7-2 CASSNFIPTDGKAGYTF
TRBV7-4 CASSTKAGEDTQYF
TRBV5-4 CASSFAAGQETQYF
TRBV7-9 CASSPDGTSGRNEQFF
TRBV12-3/TRBV12-4 CASSLGSGGNTIYF
TRBV7-2 CASSLAGLAGGLGQFF
TRBV7-2 CASSLANLGEKLFF
TRBV7-7 CASSLETEGTQYF